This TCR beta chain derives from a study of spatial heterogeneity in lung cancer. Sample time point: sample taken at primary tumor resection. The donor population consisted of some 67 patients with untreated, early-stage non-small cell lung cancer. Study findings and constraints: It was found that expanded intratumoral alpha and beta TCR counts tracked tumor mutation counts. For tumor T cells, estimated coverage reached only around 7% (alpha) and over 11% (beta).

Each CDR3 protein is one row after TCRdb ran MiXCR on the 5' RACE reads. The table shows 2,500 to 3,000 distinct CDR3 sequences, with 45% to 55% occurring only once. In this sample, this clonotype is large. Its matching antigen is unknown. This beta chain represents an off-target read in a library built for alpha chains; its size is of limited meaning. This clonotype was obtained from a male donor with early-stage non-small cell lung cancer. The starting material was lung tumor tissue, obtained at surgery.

The CDR3 coding sequence is TGTGCCAGCAGCCAAGAAGGGCGACTACTATACAATGAGCAGTTCTTC. This encodes CASSQEGRLLYNEQFF. The chain employs TRBV4-2 and TRBJ2-1, with D possibly being TRBD2 (5 bases). CDR3 length: 16 amino acids. CDR1 is LGHNA, CDR2 YNFKEQ, per germline. V was trimmed by 0 bases and J by 4 bases, leaving 13 bases between them.